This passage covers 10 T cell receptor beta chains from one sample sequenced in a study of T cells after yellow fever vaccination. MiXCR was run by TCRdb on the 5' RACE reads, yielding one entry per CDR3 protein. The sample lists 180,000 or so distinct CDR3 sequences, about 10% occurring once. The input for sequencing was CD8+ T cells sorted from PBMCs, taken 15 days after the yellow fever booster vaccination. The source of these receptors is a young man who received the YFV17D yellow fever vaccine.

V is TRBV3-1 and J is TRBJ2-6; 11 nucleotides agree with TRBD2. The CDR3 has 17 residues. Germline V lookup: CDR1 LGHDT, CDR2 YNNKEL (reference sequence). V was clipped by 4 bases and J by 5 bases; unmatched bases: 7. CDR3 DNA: TGTGCCAGCAGCCCACTAGCGGGGGTGGCTAGGGCCAACGTCCTGACTTTC. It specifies CASSPLAGVARANVLTF. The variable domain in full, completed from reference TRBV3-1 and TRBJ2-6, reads DTAVSQTPKYLVTQMGNDKSIKCEQNLGHDTMYWYKQDSKKFLKIMFSYNNKELIINETVPNRFSPKSPDKAHLNLHINSLELGDSAVYFCASSPLAGVARANVLTFGAGSRLTVL.

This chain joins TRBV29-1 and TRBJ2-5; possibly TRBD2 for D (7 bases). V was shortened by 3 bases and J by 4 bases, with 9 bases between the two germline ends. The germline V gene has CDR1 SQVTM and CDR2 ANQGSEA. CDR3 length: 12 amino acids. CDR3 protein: CSVDGGPETQYF. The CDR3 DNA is TGCAGCGTTGACGGGGGGCCAGAGACCCAGTACTTC.

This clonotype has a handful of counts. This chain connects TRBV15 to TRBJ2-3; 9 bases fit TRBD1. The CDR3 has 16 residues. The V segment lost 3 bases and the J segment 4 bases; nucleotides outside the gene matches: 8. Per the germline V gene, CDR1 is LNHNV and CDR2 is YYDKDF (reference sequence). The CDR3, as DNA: TGTGCCACCAGCAGGGAGGGGGACAGGGACTCAGATACGCAGTATTTT. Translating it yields CATSREGDRDSDTQYF.

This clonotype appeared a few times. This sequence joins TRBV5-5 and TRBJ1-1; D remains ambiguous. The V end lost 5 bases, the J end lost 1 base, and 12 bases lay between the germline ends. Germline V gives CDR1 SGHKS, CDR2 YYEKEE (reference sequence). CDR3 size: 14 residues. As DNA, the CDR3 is TGTGCCAGCAGTATCACCCCGGGGAACACTGAAGCTTTCTTT. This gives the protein CASSITPGNTEAFF.

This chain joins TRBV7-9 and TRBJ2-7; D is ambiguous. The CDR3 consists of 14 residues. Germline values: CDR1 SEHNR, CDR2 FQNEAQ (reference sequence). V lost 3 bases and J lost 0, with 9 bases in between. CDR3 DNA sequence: TGTGCCAGCAGCTTTGGACGGAGCTCCTACGAGCAGTACGTC. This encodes CASSFGRSSYEQYV.

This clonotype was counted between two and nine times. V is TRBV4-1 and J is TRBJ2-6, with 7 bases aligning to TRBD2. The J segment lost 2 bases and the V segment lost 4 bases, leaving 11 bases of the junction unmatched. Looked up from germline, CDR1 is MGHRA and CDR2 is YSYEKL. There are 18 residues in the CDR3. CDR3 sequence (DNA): TGCGCCAGCAGCCGTGTAGCGGGTCCGACCCCTGGGGCCAACGTCCTGACTTTC. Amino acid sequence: CASSRVAGPTPGANVLTF.

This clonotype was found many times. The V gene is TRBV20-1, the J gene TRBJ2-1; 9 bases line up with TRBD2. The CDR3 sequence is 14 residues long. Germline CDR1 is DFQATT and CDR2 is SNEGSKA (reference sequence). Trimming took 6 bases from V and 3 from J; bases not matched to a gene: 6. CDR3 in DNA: TGCAGTGCCCCCTTAGCGGGGGACTACAATGAGCAGTTCTTC. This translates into CSAPLAGDYNEQFF.

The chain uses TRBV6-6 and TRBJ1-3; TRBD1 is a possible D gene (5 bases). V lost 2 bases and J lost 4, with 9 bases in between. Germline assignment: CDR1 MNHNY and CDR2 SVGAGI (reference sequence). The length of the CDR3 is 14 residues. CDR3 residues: CASSYGANGNTIYF. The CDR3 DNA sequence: TGTGCCAGCAGTTACGGGGCGAACGGAAACACCATATATTTT.

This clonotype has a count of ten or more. CDR3 nucleotide sequence: TGCAGCGCCCTAGGATGGGCCATCCACAATGAGCAGTTCTTC. Translation: CSALGWAIHNEQFF. V gene TRBV29-1 combines with J gene TRBJ2-1; no reliable D call. The V gene's germline CDR1 is SQVTM and CDR2 ANQGSEA. The CDR3 is made up of 14 amino acids. V lost 7 bases and J 5 bases, leaving 18 bases between the germline ends.

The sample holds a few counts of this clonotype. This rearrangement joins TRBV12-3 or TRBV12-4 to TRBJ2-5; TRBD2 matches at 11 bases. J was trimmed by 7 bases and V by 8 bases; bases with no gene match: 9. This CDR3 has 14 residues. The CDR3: CASGDSGGAGTQYF. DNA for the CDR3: TGTGCCAGCGGGGATAGCGGGGGGGCTGGGACCCAGTACTTC.